Below are 17 T cell receptor beta chains sequenced from a single sample in a study of control samples from healthy donors and cancer patients. The table came from immunoSEQ multiplex PCR; TCRdb's copy has only in-frame clones and leaves some out. The sample records 120,000 or so clones, approximately 90% being singletons. Sequences were obtained from blood. The receptors originated from a man aged 18-30 years in good health.

This clone has a single count. The chain recombines TRBV2 with TRBJ1-5, with 10 bases identical to TRBD1. The CDR3 loop spans 15 amino acids. Looked up from germline, CDR1 is SNHLY and CDR2 is FYNNEI. V was pared by 3 bases and J by 6 bases, with 5 bases of the junction left unmatched. The CDR3 nucleotides are TGTGCCAGCAGTGACCATAGGGACAGGGGTCAGCCCCAGCATTTT. Translated, it gives CASSDHRDRGQPQHF.

The V gene is TRBV5-5, the J gene TRBJ2-1; tentative D call: TRBD1 (5 bases). CDR1 and CDR2 from the germline V gene are SGHKS and YYEKEE (reference sequence). V was pared by 4 bases and J by 6 bases, with 17 bases between. The CDR3 sequence is 15 residues long. The DNA of the CDR3 is TGTGCCAGCAGCCCGGACATCTTTAGCCGCAATGAGCAGTTCTTC. It specifies CASSPDIFSRNEQFF.

A single count supports this clone. The rearrangement uses TRBV10-3 and TRBJ1-5, with 8 bases lining up with TRBD1. CDR3 length equals 16 residues. The germline CDR1 and CDR2 sequences are ENHRY and SYGVKD. After removal of 6 bases from V and 0 bases from J, the junction contained 7 bases not matched to a gene. CDR3 coding DNA: TGTGCCATCAGCCCCCAGGGGGCGGATAGCAATCAGCCCCAGCATTTT. Protein product: CAISPQGADSNQPQHF.

In its sample, this clone was seen once. CDR3 DNA sequence: TGTGCCAGCAGCCTCGGACAGGGTTACACTGAAGCTTTCTTT. Amino acid sequence: CASSLGQGYTEAFF. The chain uses TRBV7-9 and TRBJ1-1; 8 positions match TRBD1. From germline, CDR1 is SEHNR and CDR2 FQNEAQ (reference sequence). The junction had 5 bases not matched to a gene; V was cut back by 5 bases and J by 3 bases. The CDR3 consists of 14 residues.

The genes are TRBV25-1 and TRBJ2-3, with D hard to call. Germline assignment: CDR1 MGHDK and CDR2 SYGVNS. The CDR3 has 13 amino acids. V lost 1 base and J lost 2, with 4 bases in between. CDR3 DNA sequence: TGTGCCAGCAGTGAATCTAACACAGATACGCAGTATTTT. It is translated as CASSESNTDTQYF. Variable domain in full (rest from reference TRBV25-1 and TRBJ2-3): EADIYQTPRYLVIGTGKKITLECSQTMGHDKMYWYQQDPGMELHLIHYSYGVNSTEKGDLSSESTVSRIRTEHFPLTLESARPSHTSQYLCASSESNTDTQYFGPGTRLTVL.

The V call is TRBV6-5, the J call TRBJ2-5, with 9 bases matching TRBD1. The CDR3 runs 16 residues. Germline V lookup: CDR1 MNHEY, CDR2 SVGAGI. J gave up 5 bases and V 2 bases, and 9 bases lay outside the gene matches. The CDR3 sequence is CASSYGDRGSVETQYF. The DNA of the CDR3 is TGTGCCAGCAGTTACGGTGACAGGGGGTCCGTGGAGACCCAGTACTTC.

The chain employs TRBV6-6 and TRBJ1-1, with 8 positions matching TRBD1. The CDR3 runs 14 residues. Per germline, CDR1 MNHNY and CDR2 SVGAGI (reference sequence). J lost 3 bases, V lost 5 bases, and 5 bases had no gene match. The CDR3: CASSLQGAYTEAFF. CDR3 DNA: TGTGCCAGCAGTCTGCAGGGGGCGTACACTGAAGCTTTCTTT.

To note about this clone: The same CDR3 also results from other DNA sequences found in this sample. The chain links TRBV18 to TRBJ1-1; TRBD1 is a possible D gene (6 bases). With 3 bases removed from V and 2 bases from J, the gap between germline ends came to 7 bases. CDR3 length: 13 residues. Germline CDR1 reads KGHSH; CDR2 reads LQKENI. CDR3 loop: CASSPRGNTEAFF. The DNA of the CDR3 is TGTGCCAGCTCACCCAGGGGTAACACTGAAGCTTTCTTT.

This sequence joins TRBV29-1 and TRBJ2-3; possible D gene TRBD1, 5 bases. The germline CDR1 and CDR2 sequences are SQVTM and ANQGSEA. Trimming removed 3 bases at V and 0 bases at J, with 13 bases between. CDR3 size: 15 residues. The CDR3 nucleotides are TGCAGCGTTGATCGCGTAGGGGTTAGCACAGATACGCAGTATTTT. This gives the protein CSVDRVGVSTDTQYF.

The rearrangement uses TRBV27 and TRBJ2-1; 12 nucleotides align to TRBD1. Germline V gene data show CDR1 as MNHEY and CDR2 as SMNVEV (reference sequence). The junction had 4 bases not matched to a gene; V was cut back by 5 bases and J by 5 bases. This CDR3 has 15 amino acids. The CDR3: CASSPGTGGNNEQFF. The CDR3 DNA sequence: TGTGCCAGCAGTCCCGGGACAGGGGGCAACAATGAGCAGTTCTTC.

This clone showed up just once. The chain combines TRBV5-4 with TRBJ1-1; 11 nucleotides match TRBD1. This CDR3 spans 15 amino acids. Germline trimming cut 3 bases from V and 4 bases from J; bases unmatched to any gene: 5. Per germline, CDR1 SGHNT and CDR2 YYREEE (reference sequence). The chain's CDR3 is CASSSAGTGGTEAFF. For the CDR3, the DNA is TGTGCCAGCAGCTCCGCCGGGACAGGGGGCACTGAAGCTTTCTTT.

J is TRBJ2-1 and V is TRBV19; D might be TRBD1 (5 bases). V lost 5 bases and J lost 10, with 15 bases in between. CDR1 and CDR2 (germline): LNHDA, SQIVND (reference sequence). The CDR3 has 13 residues. The chain's CDR3 is CASSLTLRVEQFF. The CDR3 region has the DNA TGTGCCAGTAGTCTAACCCTCAGGGTGGAGCAGTTCTTC. The entire variable domain, with the rest obtained from reference TRBV19 and TRBJ2-1, is as follows: DGGITQSPKYLFRKEGQNVTLSCEQNLNHDAMYWYRQDPGQGLRLIYYSQIVNDFQKGDIAEGYSVSREKKESFPLTVTSAQKNPTAFYLCASSLTLRVEQFFGPGTRLTVL.

This chain connects TRBV11-2 to TRBJ2-7; perhaps TRBD1 as D (6 bases). Germline V gene sequence: CDR1 SGHAT, CDR2 FQNNGV. With 6 bases removed from V and 0 bases from J, the gap between germline ends came to 15 bases. The CDR3 length is 15 residues. The CDR3 DNA follows: TGTGCCAGCAGTGATAGTCAGGGGTCCTCCTACGAGCAGTACTTC. Encoded protein: CASSDSQGSSYEQYF.

The rearrangement links TRBV18 to TRBJ2-1; D is perhaps TRBD1 (5 bases). Looked up from germline, CDR1 is KGHSH and CDR2 is LQKENI. The CDR3 spans 11 residues. Trimming removed 5 bases at V and 10 bases at J, with 9 bases between. The CDR3 is CASSSREEQFF. DNA for the CDR3: TGTGCCAGCTCATCCAGGGAAGAGCAGTTCTTC. The variable domain in full, completed from reference TRBV18 and TRBJ2-1, reads NAGVMQNPRHLVRRRGQEARLRCSPMKGHSHVYWYRQLPEEGLKFMVYLQKENIIDESGMPKERFSAEFPKEGPSILRIQQVVRGDSAAYFCASSSREEQFFGPGTRLTVL.

This sequence joins TRBV5-5 and TRBJ1-5; TRBD1 matches at 7 bases. The CDR3 runs 16 residues. The germline V gene encodes CDR1 SGHKS and CDR2 YYEKEE (reference sequence). With V trimmed by 1 base and J by 5 bases, 9 bases remained unmatched. The CDR3 sequence is CASSLSLDRQYQPQHF. CDR3 nucleotides: TGTGCCAGCAGCTTGTCATTGGACAGGCAATATCAGCCCCAGCATTTT. The entire variable domain, with the rest obtained from reference TRBV5-5 and TRBJ1-5, is as follows: DAGVTQSPTHLIKTRGQQVTLRCSPISGHKSVSWYQQVLGQGPQFIFQYYEKEERGRGNFPDRFSARQFPNYSSELNVNALLLGDSALYLCASSLSLDRQYQPQHFGDGTRLSIL.

The rearrangement links TRBV2 to TRBJ2-3; D remains unclear. The CDR3 loop spans 13 amino acids. V was clipped by 5 bases and J by 4 bases, with 10 bases between them. Germline CDR1 SNHLY, CDR2 FYNNEI. CDR3 sequence reads: CASSPTPADTQYF. The CDR3 DNA sequence: TGTGCCAGCAGTCCCACGCCCGCAGATACGCAGTATTTT.

This chain joins TRBV5-1 and TRBJ2-4; 7 bases align to TRBD1. The V gene end was trimmed by 0 bases and the J gene end by 8 bases; junction bases not matched to a gene: 11. CDR1 and CDR2 (germline): SGHRS, YFSETQ. This CDR3 has 16 residues. The CDR3 loop is CASSLEGAPKADIQYF. CDR3 DNA: TGCGCCAGCAGCTTGGAGGGGGCTCCTAAAGCCGACATTCAGTACTTC.